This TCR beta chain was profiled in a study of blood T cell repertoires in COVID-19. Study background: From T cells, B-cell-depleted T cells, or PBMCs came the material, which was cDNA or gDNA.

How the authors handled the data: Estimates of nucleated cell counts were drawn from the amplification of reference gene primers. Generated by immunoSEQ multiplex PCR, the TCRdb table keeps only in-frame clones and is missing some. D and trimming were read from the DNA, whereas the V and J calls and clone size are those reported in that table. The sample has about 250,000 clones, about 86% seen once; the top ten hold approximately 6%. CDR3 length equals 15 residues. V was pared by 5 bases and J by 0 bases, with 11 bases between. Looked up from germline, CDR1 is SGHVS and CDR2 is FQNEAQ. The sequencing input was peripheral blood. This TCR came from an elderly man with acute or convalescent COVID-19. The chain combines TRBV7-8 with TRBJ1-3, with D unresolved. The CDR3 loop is CASSAYSLSGNTIYF. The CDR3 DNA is TGTGCCAGCAGCGCATACAGCCTCTCTGGAAACACCATATATTTT.